The clone carrying this T cell receptor beta chain was counted at least ten times. The antigen remains unidentified. The data are from a study of T cells after yellow fever vaccination. Study-wide findings and caveats: The appearance of a small share of clonotypes in both CD4 and CD8 compartments was observed.

MiXCR, applied by TCRdb to the 5' RACE reads, yields one record per CDR3 protein. The sample holds 200,000 to 300,000 distinct CDR3 sequences; roughly 4% are singletons and the top ten take about 19%. Sequenced material: PBMCs, taken 15 days after the yellow fever booster vaccination. This receptor was taken from a man younger than 35 who received the YFV17D yellow fever vaccine.

CDR3 in amino acids: CASSPPEVGLDEQFF. CDR3 DNA: TGTGCCAGCAGTCCCCCCGAAGTAGGATTGGATGAGCAGTTCTTC. The chain employs TRBV12-3 or TRBV12-4 and TRBJ2-1; unclear D gene. There are 15 residues in the CDR3. V was pared by 5 bases and J by 8 bases, with 19 bases between.